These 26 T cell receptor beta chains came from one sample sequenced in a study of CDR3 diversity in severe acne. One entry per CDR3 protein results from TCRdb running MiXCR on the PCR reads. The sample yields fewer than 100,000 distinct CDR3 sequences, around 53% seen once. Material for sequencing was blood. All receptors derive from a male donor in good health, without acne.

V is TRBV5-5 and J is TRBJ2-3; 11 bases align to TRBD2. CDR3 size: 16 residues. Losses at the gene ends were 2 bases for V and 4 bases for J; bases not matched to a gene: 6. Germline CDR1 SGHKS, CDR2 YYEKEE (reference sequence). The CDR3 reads CASSLLAGVQPDTQYF. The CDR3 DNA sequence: TGTGCCAGCAGCTTACTAGCGGGAGTTCAGCCAGATACGCAGTATTTT. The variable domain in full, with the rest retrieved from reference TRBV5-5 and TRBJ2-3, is DAGVTQSPTHLIKTRGQQVTLRCSPISGHKSVSWYQQVLGQGPQFIFQYYEKEERGRGNFPDRFSARQFPNYSSELNVNALLLGDSALYLCASSLLAGVQPDTQYFGPGTRLTVL.

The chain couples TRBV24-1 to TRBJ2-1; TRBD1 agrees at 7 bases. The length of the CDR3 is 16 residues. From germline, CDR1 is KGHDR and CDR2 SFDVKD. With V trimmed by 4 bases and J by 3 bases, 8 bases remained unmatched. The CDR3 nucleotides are TGTGCCACCAGTGACCCTGGGACAGTAGACTACAATGAGCAGTTCTTC. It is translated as CATSDPGTVDYNEQFF.

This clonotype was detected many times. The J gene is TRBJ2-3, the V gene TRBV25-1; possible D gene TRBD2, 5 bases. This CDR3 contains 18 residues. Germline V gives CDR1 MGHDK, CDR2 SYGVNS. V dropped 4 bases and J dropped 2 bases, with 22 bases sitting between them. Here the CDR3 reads CASSGGVGYQKPTDTQYF. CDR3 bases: TGTGCCAGCAGTGGGGGAGTGGGCTACCAGAAACCCACAGATACGCAGTATTTT.

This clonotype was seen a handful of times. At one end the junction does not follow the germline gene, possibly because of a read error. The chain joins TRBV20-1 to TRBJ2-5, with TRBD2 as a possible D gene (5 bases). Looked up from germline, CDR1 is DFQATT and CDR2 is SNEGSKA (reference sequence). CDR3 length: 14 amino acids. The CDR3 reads CSARRSGKLETQYF. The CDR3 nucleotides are TGCAGTGCTAGACGGAGCGGTAAATTAGAGACCCAGTATTTC.

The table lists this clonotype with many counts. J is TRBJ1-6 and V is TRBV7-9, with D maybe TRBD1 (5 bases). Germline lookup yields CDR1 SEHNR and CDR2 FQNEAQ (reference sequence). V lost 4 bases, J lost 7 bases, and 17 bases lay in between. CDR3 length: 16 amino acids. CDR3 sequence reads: CASSSSRAGMNSPLHF. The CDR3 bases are TGTGCCAGCAGCTCGAGTCGGGCAGGGATGAATTCACCCCTCCACTTT.

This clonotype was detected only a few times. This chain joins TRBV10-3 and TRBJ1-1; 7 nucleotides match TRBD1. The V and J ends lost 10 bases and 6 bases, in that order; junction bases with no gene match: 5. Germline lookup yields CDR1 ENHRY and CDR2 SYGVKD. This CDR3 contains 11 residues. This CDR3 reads CATLQGPEAFF. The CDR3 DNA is TGTGCCACACTACAGGGGCCTGAAGCTTTCTTT.

The CDR3 sequence: CASAFGTSGGAFYEQFF. The CDR3 bases are TGTGCCAGTGCTTTTGGGACTAGCGGGGGGGCATTCTATGAGCAGTTCTTC. J is TRBJ2-1 and V is TRBV5-6; 16 bases are shared with TRBD2. This CDR3 spans 17 amino acids. Germline V gene data show CDR1 as SGHDT and CDR2 as YYEEEE. V shed 8 bases and J 8 bases; nucleotides not matched to a gene: 13.

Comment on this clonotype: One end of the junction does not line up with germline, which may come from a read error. The CDR3 is CASSLGHRDREETQYF. Written as DNA, the CDR3 is TGTGCTAGCAGCTTAGGACACCGGGACAGGGAAGAGACCCAGTACTTC. The chain uses TRBV7-7 and TRBJ2-5; 9 bases fit TRBD1. CDR1 and CDR2 from the germline V gene are SSHAT and FNYEAQ (reference sequence). The length of the CDR3 is 16 residues.

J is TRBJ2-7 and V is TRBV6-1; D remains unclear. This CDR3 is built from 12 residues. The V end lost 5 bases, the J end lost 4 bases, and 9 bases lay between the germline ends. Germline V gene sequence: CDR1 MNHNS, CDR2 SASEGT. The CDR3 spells CASSIDLYEQYF. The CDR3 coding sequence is TGTGCCAGCAGTATTGACTTGTACGAGCAGTACTTC.

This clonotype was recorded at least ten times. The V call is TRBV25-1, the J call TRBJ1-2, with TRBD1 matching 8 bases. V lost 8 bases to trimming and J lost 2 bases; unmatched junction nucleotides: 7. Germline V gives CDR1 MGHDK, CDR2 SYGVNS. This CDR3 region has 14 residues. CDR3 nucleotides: TGTGCCAGCCTCCCTCGGACAGGGAACTATGGCTACACCTTC. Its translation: CASLPRTGNYGYTF.

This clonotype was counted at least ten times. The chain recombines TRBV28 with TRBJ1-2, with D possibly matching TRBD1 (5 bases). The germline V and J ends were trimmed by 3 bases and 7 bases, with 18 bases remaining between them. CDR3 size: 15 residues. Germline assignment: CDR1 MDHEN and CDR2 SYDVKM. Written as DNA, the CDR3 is TGTGCCAGCAGTTTTTATGGGGCGAGAGATACTGGCTACACCTTC. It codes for CASSFYGARDTGYTF.

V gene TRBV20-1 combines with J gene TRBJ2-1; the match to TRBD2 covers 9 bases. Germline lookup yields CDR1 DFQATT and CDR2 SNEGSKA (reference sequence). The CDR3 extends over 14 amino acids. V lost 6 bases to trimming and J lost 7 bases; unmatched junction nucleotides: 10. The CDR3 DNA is TGCAGTGCCCCCCCTAGCGGGGCCCCGAATGAGCAGTTCTTC. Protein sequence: CSAPPSGAPNEQFF.

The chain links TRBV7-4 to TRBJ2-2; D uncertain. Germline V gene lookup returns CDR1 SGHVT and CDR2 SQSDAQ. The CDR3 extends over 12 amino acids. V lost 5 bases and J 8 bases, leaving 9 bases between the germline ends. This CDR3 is CASSRLEGELFF. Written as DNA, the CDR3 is TGTGCCAGCAGCCGCCTGGAGGGGGAGCTGTTTTTT.

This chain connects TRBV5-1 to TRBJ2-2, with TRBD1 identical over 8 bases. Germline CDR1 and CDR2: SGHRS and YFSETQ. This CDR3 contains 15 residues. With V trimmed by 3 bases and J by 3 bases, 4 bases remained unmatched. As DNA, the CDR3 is TGCGCCAGCAGCTCAGGGGGCGCGGACACCGGGGAGCTGTTTTTT. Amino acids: CASSSGGADTGELFF.

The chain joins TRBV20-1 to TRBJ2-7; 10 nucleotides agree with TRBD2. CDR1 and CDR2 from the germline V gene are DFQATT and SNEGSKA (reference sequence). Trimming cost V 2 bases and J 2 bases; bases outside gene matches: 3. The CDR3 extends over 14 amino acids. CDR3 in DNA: TGCAGTGCTAGACGAGCGGGAGGGCCCTACGAGCAGTACTTC. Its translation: CSARRAGGPYEQYF.

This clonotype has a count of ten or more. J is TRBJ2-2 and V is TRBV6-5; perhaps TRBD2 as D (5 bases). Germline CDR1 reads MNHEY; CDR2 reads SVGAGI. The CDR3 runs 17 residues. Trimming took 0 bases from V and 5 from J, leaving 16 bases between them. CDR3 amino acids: CASSYSGLLRRTGELFF. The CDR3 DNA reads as TGTGCCAGCAGTTACTCCGGACTCCTCCGGAGGACCGGGGAGCTGTTTTTT.

The CDR3 loop reads CASSKTSGKETQYF. Here the CDR3 DNA reads TGTGCCAGTAGTAAGACTAGCGGAAAAGAGACCCAGTACTTC. The chain carries TRBV19 and TRBJ2-5; 9 bases are a match to TRBD2. In germline, CDR1 is LNHDA, CDR2 SQIVND (reference sequence). The ends lost 4 bases at V and 3 bases at J; junction bases unmatched: 3. The CDR3 is 14 amino acids.

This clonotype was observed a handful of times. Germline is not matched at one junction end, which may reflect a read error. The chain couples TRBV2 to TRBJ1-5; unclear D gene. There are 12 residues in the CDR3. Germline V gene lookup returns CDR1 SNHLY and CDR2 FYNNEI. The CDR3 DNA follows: TGTGCCAGCAGTGCCGGGAATCGGCCCCAGCATTTT. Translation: CASSAGNRPQHF.

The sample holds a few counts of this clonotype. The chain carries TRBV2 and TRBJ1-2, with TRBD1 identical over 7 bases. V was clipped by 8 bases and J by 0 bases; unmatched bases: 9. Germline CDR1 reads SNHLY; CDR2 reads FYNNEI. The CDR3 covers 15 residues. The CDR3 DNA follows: TGTGCCAGCGGGGCACAGGGGATTGCTAACTATGGCTACACCTTC. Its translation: CASGAQGIANYGYTF.

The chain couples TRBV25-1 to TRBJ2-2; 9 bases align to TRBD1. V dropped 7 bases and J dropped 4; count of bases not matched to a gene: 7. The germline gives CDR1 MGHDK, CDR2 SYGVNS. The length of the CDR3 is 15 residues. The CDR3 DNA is TGTGCCAGCAAGGCGACAGGGGGATCCACCGGGGAGCTGTTTTTT. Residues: CASKATGGSTGELFF.

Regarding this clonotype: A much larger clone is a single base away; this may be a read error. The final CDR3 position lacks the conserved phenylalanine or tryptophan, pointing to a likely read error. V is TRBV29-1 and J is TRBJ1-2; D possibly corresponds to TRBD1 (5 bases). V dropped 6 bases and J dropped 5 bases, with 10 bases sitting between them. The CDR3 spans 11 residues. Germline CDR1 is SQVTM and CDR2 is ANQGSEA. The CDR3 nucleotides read TGCAGCGTGGCCCAGGGTTATGGCTACACCTAC. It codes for CSVAQGYGYTY.

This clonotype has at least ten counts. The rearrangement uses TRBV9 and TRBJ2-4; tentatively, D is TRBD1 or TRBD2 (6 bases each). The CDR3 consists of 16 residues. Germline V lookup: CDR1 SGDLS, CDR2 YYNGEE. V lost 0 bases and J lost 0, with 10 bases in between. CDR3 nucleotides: TGTGCCAGCAGCGTAGAGCCGGGGGCAGCCAAAAACATTCAGTACTTC. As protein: CASSVEPGAAKNIQYF.

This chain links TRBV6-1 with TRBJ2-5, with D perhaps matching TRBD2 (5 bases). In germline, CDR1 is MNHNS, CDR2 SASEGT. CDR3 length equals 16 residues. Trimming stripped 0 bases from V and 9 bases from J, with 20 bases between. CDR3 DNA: TGTGCCAGCAGTGAAGCACCCGGGGTTAGCAATCAGCCCCAGTACTTC. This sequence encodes CASSEAPGVSNQPQYF.

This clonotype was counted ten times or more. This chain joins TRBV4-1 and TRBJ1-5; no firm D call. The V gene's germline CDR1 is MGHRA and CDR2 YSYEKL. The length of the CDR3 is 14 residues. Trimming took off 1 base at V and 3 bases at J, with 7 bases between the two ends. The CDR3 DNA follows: TGCGCCAGCAGCCAAGTAACAAACAATCAGCCCCAGCATTTT. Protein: CASSQVTNNQPQHF.

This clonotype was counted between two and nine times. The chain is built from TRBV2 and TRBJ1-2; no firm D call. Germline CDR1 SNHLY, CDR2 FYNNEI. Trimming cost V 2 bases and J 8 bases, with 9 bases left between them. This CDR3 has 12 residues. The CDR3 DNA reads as TGTGCCAGCAGTGAACTGGGGATCGGCTACACCTTC. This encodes CASSELGIGYTF.

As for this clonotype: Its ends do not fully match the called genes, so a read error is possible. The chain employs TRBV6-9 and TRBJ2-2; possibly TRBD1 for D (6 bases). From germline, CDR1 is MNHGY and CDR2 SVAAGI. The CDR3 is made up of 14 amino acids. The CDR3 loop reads CASSHVVGAGELLF. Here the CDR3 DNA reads TGTGCCAGCAGTCACGTCGTGGGGGCCGGGGAGCTGTTGTTT.